A single sample is the source of the 10 T cell receptor beta chains below, sequenced in a study of OX40 agonist ivuxolimab in advanced cancers. Using immunoSEQ multiplex PCR, the repertoire was profiled, and TCRdb retains in-frame clones only, with some absent. Here the sample spans some 60,000 clones, about 90% being singletons. Sequenced material: CD4+ or CD8+ T cells sorted from blood, taken in a trial of the OX40 agonist ivuxolimab. These receptors all stem from an adult with an advanced solid tumor such as melanoma, head and neck, liver or kidney cancer.

The chain joins TRBV6-5 to TRBJ2-7; possibly TRBD1 for D (8 bases). There are 15 residues in the CDR3. The germline V and J ends were trimmed by 6 bases and 3 bases, with 18 bases remaining between them. Germline values: CDR1 MNHEY, CDR2 SVGAGI. The CDR3 DNA reads TGTGCCAGCAGACAATACACAGGGGGGGTCTACGAGCAGTACTTC. This sequence encodes CASRQYTGGVYEQYF.

The chain has TRBV9 and TRBJ2-5, with a tentative D call TRBD1 (6 bases). This CDR3 has 16 amino acids. Germline V gene sequence: CDR1 SGDLS, CDR2 YYNGEE. V was cut by 0 bases and J by 0 bases, with 12 bases left in between. In DNA form, the CDR3 reads TGTGCCAGCAGCGTAGCAATGACAGGTCACCAAGAGACCCAGTACTTC. Its protein product is CASSVAMTGHQETQYF.

This clone appeared a few times. V and J are TRBV4-1 and TRBJ2-1, with a possible D match to TRBD1 (6 bases). CDR1 is MGHRA, CDR2 YSYEKL, per germline. Trimming took off 1 base at V and 8 bases at J, with 15 bases between the two ends. This CDR3 contains 15 residues. The CDR3 DNA is TGCGCCAGCAGCCAAGCATGGTCGCAGGGGTATGAGCAGTTCTTC. This sequence encodes CASSQAWSQGYEQFF.

This rearrangement joins TRBV6-6 to TRBJ2-7; no firm D call. The V and J ends lost 6 bases and 3 bases respectively, with 15 bases between them. CDR3 size: 14 residues. Germline V gene data show CDR1 as MNHNY and CDR2 as SVGAGI (reference sequence). The CDR3 protein is CASSPAPPHYEQYF. The CDR3 nucleotides read TGTGCCAGCAGCCCCGCCCCCCCGCACTACGAGCAGTACTTC.

The count of this clone is one. The chain carries TRBV7-9 and TRBJ2-2, with 10 positions matching TRBD1. J lost 7 bases, V lost 5 bases, and 4 bases had no gene match. The CDR3 is made up of 14 amino acids. Germline CDR1 SEHNR, CDR2 FQNEAQ (reference sequence). The CDR3 spells CASSPGTGVGELFF. The CDR3 region has the DNA TGTGCCAGCAGCCCCGGGACAGGGGTCGGGGAGCTGTTTTTT.

The chain links TRBV7-2 to TRBJ1-2, with D tentatively TRBD1 (5 bases). V gave up 1 base and J gave up 7 bases, with 16 bases separating them. The germline CDR1 and CDR2 sequences are SGHTA and FQGNSA. This CDR3 has 15 amino acids. CDR3 in amino acids: CASSLVSEQVGGYTF. CDR3 sequence (DNA): TGTGCCAGCAGCTTAGTGTCTGAACAGGTCGGTGGCTACACCTTC.

The rearrangement uses TRBV9 and TRBJ1-1, with 7 bases matching TRBD1. The V gene end was trimmed by 4 bases and the J gene end by 3 bases; junction bases not matched to a gene: 3. This CDR3 comprises 13 residues. From germline, CDR1 is SGDLS and CDR2 YYNGEE. The CDR3 is CASSIGGHTEAFF. CDR3 bases: TGTGCCAGCAGCATAGGGGGCCACACTGAAGCTTTCTTT.

Here the CDR3 reads CASRLRQGTQYF. CDR3 bases: TGTGCCAGCAGACTCAGACAGGGAACGCAGTATTTT. V is TRBV2 and J is TRBJ2-3; 7 nucleotides align to TRBD1. Unmatched junction bases numbered 6, after V lost 6 bases and J lost 9 bases. Per germline, CDR1 SNHLY and CDR2 FYNNEI. This CDR3 comprises 12 residues.

This chain connects TRBV7-9 to TRBJ2-3; TRBD2 might be the D (6 bases). Germline values: CDR1 SEHNR, CDR2 FQNEAQ (reference sequence). The V end lost 5 bases, the J end lost 0 bases, and 12 bases lay between the germline ends. The CDR3 runs 15 residues. Here the CDR3 reads CASSGGSGSTDTQYF. The CDR3 DNA follows: TGTGCCAGCAGCGGAGGTAGCGGAAGCACAGATACGCAGTATTTT.

This clone was detected a few times. This sequence joins TRBV30 and TRBJ1-5, with D perhaps matching TRBD1 (6 bases). Germline V gene data show CDR1 as GTSNPN and CDR2 as SVGIG (reference sequence). The CDR3 extends over 13 amino acids. V was clipped by 3 bases and J by 0 bases, with 6 bases between them. The CDR3 is CAWRDSSNQPQHF. The DNA of the CDR3 is TGTGCCTGGAGGGACAGTAGCAATCAGCCCCAGCATTTT.